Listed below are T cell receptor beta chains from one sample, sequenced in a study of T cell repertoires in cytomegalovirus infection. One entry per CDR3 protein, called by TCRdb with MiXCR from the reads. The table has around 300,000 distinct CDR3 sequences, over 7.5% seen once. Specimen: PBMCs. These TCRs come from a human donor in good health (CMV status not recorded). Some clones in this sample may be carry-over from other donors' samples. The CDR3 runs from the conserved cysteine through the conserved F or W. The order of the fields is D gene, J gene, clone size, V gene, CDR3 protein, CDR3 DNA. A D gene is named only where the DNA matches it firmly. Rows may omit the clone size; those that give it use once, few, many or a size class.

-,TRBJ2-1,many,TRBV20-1,CSAREGEQPRSPFF,TGCAGTGCTAGAGAAGGGGAACAACCGAGGTCCCCGTTCTTC
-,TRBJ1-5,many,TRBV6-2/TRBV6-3,CASGMVFGNQPQHF,TGTGCCAGTGGGATGGTTTTCGGCAATCAGCCCCAGCATTTT
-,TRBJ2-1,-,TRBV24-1,CATSDRRGTYNEQFF,TGTGCCACCAGTGATCGACGAGGGACCTACAATGAGCAGTTCTTC
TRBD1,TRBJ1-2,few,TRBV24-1,CATSDPPGGKGYTF,TGTGCCACCAGTGATCCACCAGGGGGCAAAGGCTACACCTTC
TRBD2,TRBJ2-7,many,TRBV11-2,CASSSAILAGSHSYEQYF,TGTGCCAGCAGTTCGGCGATCTTAGCGGGATCCCACTCCTACGAGCAGTACTTC
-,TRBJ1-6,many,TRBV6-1,CASSERGDWASPLHF,TGTGCCAGCAGTGAAAGGGGTGACTGGGCTTCACCCCTCCACTTT
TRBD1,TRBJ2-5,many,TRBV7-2,CASSTTTGAVGIQYF,TGTGCCAGCAGCACCACAACAGGGGCCGTGGGTATCCAGTACTTC
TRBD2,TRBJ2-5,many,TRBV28,CAVGGLAGVWRETQYF,TGTGCCGTCGGGGGGCTAGCGGGAGTGTGGCGGGAGACCCAGTACTTC
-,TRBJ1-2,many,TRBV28,CASSLEQYLYGYTF,TGTGCCAGCAGTTTGGAACAGTACCTCTATGGCTACACCTTC
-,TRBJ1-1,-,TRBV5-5,CASSFRGHNTEAFF,TGTGCCAGCAGCTTTCGGGGCCATAACACTGAAGCTTTCTTT
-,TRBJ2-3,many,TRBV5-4,CASSPASNVGDTQYF,TGTGCCAGCAGCCCTGCCTCGAACGTCGGCGATACGCAGTATTTT
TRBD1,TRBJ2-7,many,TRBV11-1,CASSYIGTDYEQYF,TGTGCCAGCAGCTATATCGGGACAGACTACGAGCAGTACTTC
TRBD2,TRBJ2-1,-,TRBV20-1,CSATRGGASTEQSF,TGCAGTGCTACCCGCGGGGGGGCCTCAACTGAGCAGTCCTTC
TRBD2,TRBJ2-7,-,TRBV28,CASSLTSVSSYEQYF,TGTGCCAGCAGTTTAACTAGCGTGAGCTCCTACGAGCAGTACTTC
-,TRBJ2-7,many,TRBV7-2,CASSLGEPYEQYF,TGTGCCAGCAGCTTAGGCGAGCCCTACGAGCAGTACTTC
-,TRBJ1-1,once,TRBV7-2,CASSSMSQGITEAFF,TGTGCCAGCAGTTCTATGAGTCAGGGGATAACTGAAGCTTTCTTT
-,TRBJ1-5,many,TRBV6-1,CASSEGAQHF,TGTGCCAGCAGTGAAGGGGCCCAGCATTTT
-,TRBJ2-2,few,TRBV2,CASTWVRPNTGELFF,TGTGCCAGCACTTGGGTCCGGCCGAACACCGGGGAGCTGTTTTTT
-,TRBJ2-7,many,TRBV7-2,CASSLAHGHEQYF,TGTGCCAGCAGCTTAGCGCACGGCCACGAGCAGTACTTC
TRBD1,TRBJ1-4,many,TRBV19,CASRPRQGTNEKLFF,TGTGCCAGTAGACCCCGACAGGGGACTAATGAAAAACTGTTTTTT
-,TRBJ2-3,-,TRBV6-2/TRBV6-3,CASSFYEPSSADTQYF,TGTGCCAGCAGTTTCTACGAGCCATCTTCGGCAGATACGCAGTATTTT
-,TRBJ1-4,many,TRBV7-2,CASREGANEKLFF,TGTGCCAGTAGGGAGGGGGCTAATGAAAAACTGTTTTTT
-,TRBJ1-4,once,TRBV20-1,CSAPPRGFDEKLFF,TGCAGTGCGCCGCCAAGGGGGTTCGATGAAAAACTGTTTTTT
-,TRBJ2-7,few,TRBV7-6,CASSLRGGIGTYEQYF,TGTGCCAGCAGCTTAAGGGGGGGGATAGGAACCTACGAGCAGTACTTC
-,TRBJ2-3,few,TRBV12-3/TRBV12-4,CASRRPYGGTDTQYF,TGTGCCAGCAGAAGACCCTACGGGGGCACAGATACGCAGTATTTT
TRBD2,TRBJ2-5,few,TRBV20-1,CSARGSGLAGGETQYF,TGCAGTGCTAGAGGATCGGGACTAGCGGGCGGAGAGACCCAGTACTTC
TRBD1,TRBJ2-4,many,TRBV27,CASSSLGDRGREIQYF,TGTGCCAGCAGTTCTTTAGGGGACAGGGGGCGTGAGATTCAGTACTTC
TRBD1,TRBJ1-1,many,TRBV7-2,CASTLTGRNTEAFF,TGTGCCAGCACCCTGACAGGGAGGAACACTGAAGCTTTCTTT
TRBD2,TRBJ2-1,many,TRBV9,CASSFGLAYNEQFF,TGTGCCAGCAGCTTCGGACTAGCCTACAATGAGCAGTTCTTC
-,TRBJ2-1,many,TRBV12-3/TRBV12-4,CASSLARLGEQFF,TGTGCCAGCAGTTTAGCGCGCCTTGGTGAGCAGTTCTTC
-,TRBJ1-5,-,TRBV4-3,CASSQELPGTGDQPQHF,TGCGCCAGCAGCCAAGAGTTACCTGGTACCGGAGATCAGCCCCAGCATTTT
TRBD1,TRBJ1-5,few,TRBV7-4,CASSLGQDLYSNQPQHF,TGTGCCAGCAGCCTAGGACAGGATCTGTATAGCAATCAGCCCCAGCATTTT
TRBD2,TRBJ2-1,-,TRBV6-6,CASSGTSAVSYNEQFF,TGTGCCAGCAGTGGGACTAGCGCTGTCTCCTACAATGAGCAGTTCTTC
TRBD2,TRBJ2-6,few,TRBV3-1,CASRPAGSGANVLTF,TGTGCCAGCAGGCCAGCGGGGTCAGGGGCCAACGTCCTGACTTTC
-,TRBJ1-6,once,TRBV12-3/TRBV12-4,CASTLLLGGVNNSPLHF,TGTGCCAGCACCCTACTGCTAGGGGGGGTTAACAATTCACCCCTCCACTTT
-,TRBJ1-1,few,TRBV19,CASTVTGGPNTEAFF,TGTGCCAGTACCGTAACCGGGGGCCCGAACACTGAAGCTTTCTTT
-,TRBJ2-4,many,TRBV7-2,CASSPGPSTSIQYF,TGTGCCAGCAGCCCCGGGCCCTCTACTAGCATTCAGTACTTC
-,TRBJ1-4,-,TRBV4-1,CASSLLGGTNEKLFF,TGCGCCAGCAGCCTTCTAGGGGGGACCAATGAAAAACTGTTTTTT
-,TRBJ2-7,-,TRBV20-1,CSATPLQRSTYEQYF,TGCAGTGCTACCCCTCTCCAGCGCTCAACCTACGAGCAGTACTTC
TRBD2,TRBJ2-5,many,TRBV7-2,CASSRLAGVQETQYF,TGTGCCAGCAGCCGACTAGCGGGAGTCCAAGAGACCCAGTACTTC
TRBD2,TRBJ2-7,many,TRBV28,CASKGGREVEQYF,TGTGCCAGCAAGGGCGGGAGGGAGGTCGAGCAGTACTTC
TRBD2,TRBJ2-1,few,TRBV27,CASSLNPRGGRAYNEQFF,TGTGCCAGCAGTTTAAACCCCCGAGGCGGGAGGGCCTACAATGAGCAGTTCTTC
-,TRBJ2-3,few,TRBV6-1,CASSEPRQPSTDTQYF,TGTGCCAGCAGTGAGCCGAGACAACCCAGCACAGATACGCAGTATTTT
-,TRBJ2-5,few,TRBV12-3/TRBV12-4,CASSIIPNVETQYF,TGTGCCAGCAGTATCATACCGAATGTGGAGACCCAGTACTTC
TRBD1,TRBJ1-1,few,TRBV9,CASSAGQGSEAFF,TGTGCCAGCAGCGCGGGACAGGGTTCTGAAGCTTTCTTT
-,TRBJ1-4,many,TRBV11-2,CASSSIRDGQNEKLFF,TGTGCCAGCAGCTCTATCCGGGACGGACAAAATGAAAAACTGTTTTTT
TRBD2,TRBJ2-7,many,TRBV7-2,CASSPAPSGIIYEQYF,TGTGCCAGCAGCCCCGCGCCTAGCGGAATAATTTACGAGCAGTACTTC
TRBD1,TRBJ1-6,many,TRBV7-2,CASSSRQGNNSPLHF,TGTGCCAGCAGCTCCCGACAGGGAAATAATTCACCCCTCCACTTT
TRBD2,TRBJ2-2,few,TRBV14,CASSLRSMRRETGELFF,TGTGCCAGCAGCCTGCGGAGTATGCGGCGGGAGACCGGGGAGCTGTTTTTT
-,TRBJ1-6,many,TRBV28,CASSSPLRGAYNSPLHF,TGTGCCAGCAGTTCCCCCCTTCGGGGCGCCTATAATTCACCCCTCCACTTT